The TCR beta chain described here comes from a study of blood T cells in healthy people across ages. Study-level points and caveats: TCR beta diversity correlated strongly with naive T cell percentage.

For the second PCR, which ran for about 6 to 11 cycles, a sample-barcoded 5' primer and a J-beta primer mix were used. Via MiXCR, TCRdb re-called the 5' RACE reads, giving one row per CDR3 protein. Here the sample spans some 1.4 million distinct CDR3 sequences, around 42% being singletons. The germline V gene encodes CDR1 SGHRS and CDR2 YFSETQ. Trimming took 0 bases from V and 0 from J, leaving 12 bases between them. The CDR3 covers 16 residues. Comments on this clonotype: What it recognizes is unknown.

The sample was blood. V gene TRBV5-1 combines with J gene TRBJ2-5; a possible D gene is TRBD2 (5 bases). The receptor was isolated from a woman aged 18-35 years in good health. The CDR3 nucleotides read TGCGCCAGCAGCTTGGGGACTCTCCTTTACCAAGAGACCCAGTACTTC. Translation: CASSLGTLLYQETQYF.